Below are 11 T cell receptor beta chains sequenced from a single sample in a study of blood T cell repertoires in COVID-19 (TCRdb year 2020). Library generation was performed with the immunoSEQ multiplex PCR assay. Imported from immuneACCESS, the table was reduced by TCRdb to in-frame sequences with V and J called. These copies leave out some clones; in studies compared against another copy, an unresolved V gene accounts for under half, and the cause of the remainder is not known. This sample is represented by 120,000 to 150,000 clones; roughly 84% of them were singletons. Under 7% of the sample goes to the ten largest clones. Sequencing was carried out using PBMCs or T cells enriched from blood (not recorded which). The receptors were sampled from a woman aged 45-59 years who had been exposed to COVID-19.

The chain is built from TRBV5-1 and TRBJ1-4, with D possibly being TRBD1 (6 bases). Germline CDR1 is SGHRS and CDR2 is YFSETQ. V dropped 4 bases and J dropped 8 bases, with 15 bases sitting between them. The CDR3 sequence is 14 residues long. The CDR3 sequence is CASSLGTGGEKLFF. In DNA form, the CDR3 reads TGCGCCAGCAGCCTTGGGACGGGGGGCGAAAAACTGTTTTTT.

The V gene is TRBV5-8, the J gene TRBJ1-2; no definite D call. CDR1 and CDR2 from the germline V gene are SGHTS and YDEGEE. V was shortened by 3 bases and J by 8 bases, with 11 bases between the two germline ends. There are 12 residues in the CDR3. The CDR3 spells CASSSQVTGYTF. In DNA, the CDR3 is TGTGCCAGCAGCTCGCAGGTTACGGGCTACACCTTC.

J is TRBJ1-2 and V is TRBV19; no clear D gene. The V and J ends lost 7 bases and 8 bases respectively, with 20 bases between them. This CDR3 has 14 residues. Germline V gene sequence: CDR1 LNHDA, CDR2 SQIVND (reference sequence). CDR3: CASKPPGVVVGYTF. The CDR3 nucleotides read TGTGCCAGTAAACCTCCGGGTGTTGTTGTAGGCTACACCTTC. Variable domain in full (rest from reference TRBV19 and TRBJ1-2): DGGITQSPKYLFRKEGQNVTLSCEQNLNHDAMYWYRQDPGQGLRLIYYSQIVNDFQKGDIAEGYSVSREKKESFPLTVTSAQKNPTAFYLCASKPPGVVVGYTFGSGTRLTVV.

The chain has TRBV7-6 and TRBJ2-2; perhaps TRBD2 as D (5 bases). The V gene lost 2 bases and the J gene lost 2 bases, with 12 bases spanning the gap. From germline, CDR1 is SGHVS and CDR2 FNYEAQ. This CDR3 is built from 16 residues. The CDR3 DNA is TGTGCCAGCAGCTTATTCGGACGGGGAAACACCGGGGAGCTGTTTTTT. This codes for CASSLFGRGNTGELFF.

The chain is built from TRBV7-2 and TRBJ2-3; D gene unclear. The CDR3 runs 14 residues. V was cut by 5 bases and J by 1 base, with 10 bases left in between. The germline CDR1 and CDR2 sequences are SGHTA and FQGNSA. The CDR3 protein is CASSQDRRTDTQYF. The DNA of the CDR3 is TGTGCCAGCAGCCAGGATCGCCGCACAGATACGCAGTATTTT.

The V and J genes are TRBV7-6 and TRBJ2-1; D unresolved. V was shortened by 5 bases and J by 7 bases, with 12 bases between the two germline ends. The CDR3 is 13 residues long. CDR1 is SGHVS, CDR2 FNYEAQ, per germline. Here the CDR3 reads CASSKPPGNEQFF. DNA of the CDR3: TGTGCCAGCAGCAAACCTCCCGGGAATGAGCAGTTCTTC.

The V gene is TRBV14, the J gene TRBJ1-1; 7 bases fit TRBD1. V dropped 5 bases and J dropped 1; count of bases not matched to a gene: 4. The germline V gene has CDR1 SGHDN and CDR2 FVKESK. The CDR3 covers 14 residues. The CDR3 reads CASSVGTANTEAFF. The CDR3 bases are TGTGCCAGCAGCGTAGGGACAGCGAACACTGAAGCTTTCTTT. The full variable domain, with the rest looked up from reference TRBV14 and TRBJ1-1, is EAGVTQFPSHSVIEKGQTVTLRCDPISGHDNLYWYRRVMGKEIKFLLHFVKESKQDESGMPNNRFLAERTGGTYSTLKVQPAELEDSGVYFCASSVGTANTEAFFGQGTRLTVV.

Notes on this clone: This may stem from a read error, because a much larger clone lies one nucleotide away. The gene calls are TRBV9 and TRBJ2-1; the match to TRBD2 covers 12 bases. The length of the CDR3 is 15 residues. Germline V gives CDR1 SGDLS, CDR2 YYNGEE. Trimming removed 2 bases from V and 7 bases from J; junction bases left unmatched: 4. The CDR3 coding sequence is TGTGCCAGCAGCGTGACTAGCGGGAGTGGTAATGAGCAGTTCTTC. Its protein is CASSVTSGSGNEQFF.

V usage is TRBV7-8 and J usage is TRBJ2-7; D might be TRBD1 (6 bases). V was shortened by 5 bases and J by 4 bases, with 12 bases between the two germline ends. This CDR3 has 13 residues. Germline CDR1 is SGHVS and CDR2 is FQNEAQ. The CDR3 nucleotides are TGTGCCAGCAGCCTAGGACAGCCTTACGAGCAGTACTTC. Translated, it gives CASSLGQPYEQYF.

CDR3 sequence: CASSMLTSGEQFF. Written as DNA, the CDR3 is TGTGCCAGTAGTATGCTGACTAGTGGTGAGCAGTTCTTC. The J gene is TRBJ2-1, the V gene TRBV19, with D perhaps matching TRBD2 (6 bases). The germline gives CDR1 LNHDA, CDR2 SQIVND (reference sequence). The CDR3 contains 13 residues. Trimming cost V 3 bases and J 9 bases, with 12 bases left between them.

The chain carries TRBV25-1 and TRBJ2-2, with D tentatively TRBD1 (8 bases). Germline values: CDR1 MGHDK, CDR2 SYGVNS. This CDR3 comprises 18 residues. Trimming cost V 4 bases and J 4 bases, with 22 bases left between them. The CDR3 loop is CASSGTRGRGRVTGELFF. The CDR3 DNA reads TGTGCCAGCAGTGGCACCAGGGGGCGGGGGAGGGTCACCGGGGAGCTGTTTTTT.